This paragraph covers one T cell receptor (beta chain) sequence. The antigen is undetermined. The germline V gene has CDR1 MGHRA and CDR2 YSYEKL. The CDR3 is 14 amino acids. The V end was cut by 0 bases, the J end by 0 bases, with 5 bases between. The data originate from a study of OX40 agonist ivuxolimab in advanced cancers. Turning to the study itself: Patients with prior anti-PD-1, anti-PD-L1 or anti-CTLA-4 therapy were eligible; approximately 37% had some. Study-wide results and limits: Normalized T-cell clonal expansion was also low in some nonresponders.

The study sampled blood at baseline, cycle 4 day 1, and cycle 7 day 1. Sequencing was performed with immunoSEQ multiplex PCR; in TCRdb, only in-frame clones are kept and a portion is missing. Among 100,000 or so clones listed, roughly 95% were seen once. This chain joins TRBV4-1 and TRBJ2-5; D ambiguous. This TCR was recovered from an adult with an advanced solid tumor such as melanoma, head and neck, liver or kidney cancer. The sample in question was CD4+ or CD8+ T cells sorted from blood, obtained in a trial of the OX40 agonist ivuxolimab. For the CDR3, the DNA is TGCGCCAGCAGCCAAGACAGGAACCAAGAGACCCAGTACTTC. It codes for CASSQDRNQETQYF.